The T cell receptor (beta chain) described here comes from a study of technical replicates of blood from several donors. V lost 1 base, J lost 4 bases, and 10 bases stayed unmatched. The CDR3 totals 15 residues. CDR1 is GTSNPN and CDR2 is SVGIG in the germline V gene (reference sequence). The repertoire was sequenced with immunoSEQ multiplex PCR; TCRdb's copy has only in-frame clones and lacks some. The profile shows approximately 76,000 clones, over 75% of them singletons. The J gene is TRBJ2-7, the V gene TRBV30; 7 nucleotides match TRBD1. This clonotype was obtained from a human donor in good health. The sequenced sample was T cells isolated from PBMCs. In nucleotides, the CDR3 is TGTGCCTGGAGTGACGCCGACAGGGCCTTATACGAGCAGTACTTC. It codes for CAWSDADRALYEQYF. Using reference TRBV30 and TRBJ2-7 for the parts outside the CDR3, the full variable domain is SQTIHQWPATLVQPVGSPLSLECTVEGTSNPNLYWYRQAAGRGLQLLFYSVGIGQISSEVPQNLSASRPQDRQFILSSKKLLLSDSGFYLCAWSDADRALYEQYFGPGTRLTVT.